One sample yielded the 2 T cell receptor beta chains listed below, sequenced in a study of identical twins. TCRdb independently ran MiXCR on the 5' RACE reads; one entry per CDR3 protein. The data show 450,000 to 650,000 distinct CDR3 sequences, more than 9% seen once. The data also belong to a second study, concerning yellow fever vaccine responses in identical twins.

The sequencing input was PBMCs. All receptors come from a woman under 30 in good health.

This CDR3 reads CASSEALRQGQAFF. CDR3 nucleotides: TGTGCCAGCAGTGAAGCGCTTCGTCAGGGGCAAGCTTTCTTT. This chain uses TRBV2 with TRBJ1-1, with D maybe TRBD1 (6 bases). Germline lookup yields CDR1 SNHLY and CDR2 FYNNEI. The CDR3 has 14 amino acids. V dropped 0 bases and J dropped 9 bases, with 14 bases sitting between them.

This clonotype was counted ten times or more. The chain has TRBV12-3 or TRBV12-4 and TRBJ2-7, with TRBD1 as a possible D gene (6 bases). V was trimmed by 6 bases and J by 2 bases, leaving 11 bases between them. The CDR3 covers 13 residues. The chain's CDR3 is CASSQGQTYEQYF. The DNA for the CDR3 is TGTGCCAGCAGCCAAGGACAGACCTACGAGCAGTACTTC.